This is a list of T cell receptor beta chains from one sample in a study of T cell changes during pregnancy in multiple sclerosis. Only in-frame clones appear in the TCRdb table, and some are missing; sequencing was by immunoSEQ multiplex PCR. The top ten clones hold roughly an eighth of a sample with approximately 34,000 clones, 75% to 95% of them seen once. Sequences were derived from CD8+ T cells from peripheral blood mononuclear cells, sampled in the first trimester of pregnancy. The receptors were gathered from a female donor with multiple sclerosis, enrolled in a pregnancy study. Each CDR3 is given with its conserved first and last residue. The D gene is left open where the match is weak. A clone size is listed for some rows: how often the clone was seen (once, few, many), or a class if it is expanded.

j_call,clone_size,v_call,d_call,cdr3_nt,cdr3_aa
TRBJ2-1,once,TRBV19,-,TGTGCCAGTAGTATAGGTACTAGAACCTACAATGAGCAGTTCTTC,CASSIGTRTYNEQFF
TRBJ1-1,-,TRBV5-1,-,TGCGCCAGCAGCTTGGGGGCGGGGACTGAAGCTTTCTTT,CASSLGAGTEAFF
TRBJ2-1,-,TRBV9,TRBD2,TGTGCCAGCACCCATACTAGCGGGAGTGTCGATGAGCAGTTCTTC,CASTHTSGSVDEQFF
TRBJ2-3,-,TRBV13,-,TGTGCCAGCAGATGGGCCACAGATACGCAGTATTTT,CASRWATDTQYF
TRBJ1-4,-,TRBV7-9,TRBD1,TGTGCCAGCAGCCCATTTACCGACAGGGGGACTAATGAAAAACTGTTTTTT,CASSPFTDRGTNEKLFF
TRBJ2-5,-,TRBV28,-,TGTGCCAGCAGTCCGATCTCCAGCGTAGAAGAGACCCAGTACTTC,CASSPISSVEETQYF
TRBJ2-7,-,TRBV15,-,TGTGCCACCAGCAGGGGGGCGCCTTCCTACGAGCAGTACTTC,CATSRGAPSYEQYF
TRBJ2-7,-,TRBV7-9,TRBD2,TGTGCCAGCAGCCATGAAGGTAGCGGGGGGTCCTACGAGCAGTACTTC,CASSHEGSGGSYEQYF
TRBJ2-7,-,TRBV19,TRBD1,TGTGCCAGTAGTATGGGGACAGGGATCTACGAGCAGTACTTC,CASSMGTGIYEQYF
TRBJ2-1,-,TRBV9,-,TGTGCCAGCAGCGTTAGCGGATTATCCTACAATGAGCAGTTCTTC,CASSVSGLSYNEQFF
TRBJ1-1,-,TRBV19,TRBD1,TGTGCCAGTAGTTTGGGACAGGGAAACACTGAAGCTTTCTTT,CASSLGQGNTEAFF
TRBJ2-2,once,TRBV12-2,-,TGTGCAAGTCGCTTAAAGGAATGGACAGGGGGAAGTCGCACCGGGGAGCTGTTTTTT,CASRLKEWTGGSRTGELFF
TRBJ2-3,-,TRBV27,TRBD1,TGTGCCAGCAGGCTCCCCGGGACAGGCACAGATACGCAGTATTTT,CASRLPGTGTDTQYF
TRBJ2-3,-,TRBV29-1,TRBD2,TGCAGCGTTCCTCCGGGACTAGCGGGAGGAGATACGCAGTATTTT,CSVPPGLAGGDTQYF
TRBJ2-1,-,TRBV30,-,TGTGCCTGGAGTGTCCTAGCAGGCGCTGAGCAGTTCTTC,CAWSVLAGAEQFF
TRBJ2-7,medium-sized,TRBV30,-,TGTGCCTGGAGTGAGGGAGCCTACGAGCAGTACTTC,CAWSEGAYEQYF
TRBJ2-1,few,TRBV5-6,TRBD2,TGTGCCAGCAGCCCTACCCAAGCGGGAGAGCAGTTCTTC,CASSPTQAGEQFF
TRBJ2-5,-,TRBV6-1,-,TGTGCCAGCAGTGAATTAACTTCGGGGGGCGAAGAGACCCAGTACTTC,CASSELTSGGEETQYF
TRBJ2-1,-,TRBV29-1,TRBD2,TGCAGCGTTGAGGGGCTTTTGGGGGGAGGGTACAATGAGCAGTTCTTC,CSVEGLLGGGYNEQFF
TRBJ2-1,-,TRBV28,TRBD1,TGTGCCAGCAGTTTACCCTACTACTCCGGGACAGGGGACAATGAGCAGTTCTTC,CASSLPYYSGTGDNEQFF
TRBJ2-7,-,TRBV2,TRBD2,TGTGCCAGCAGTCTGACTAGCGGGAGATACTCGTACGAGCAGTACTTC,CASSLTSGRYSYEQYF
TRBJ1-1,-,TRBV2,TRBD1,TGTGCCAGCGGGGAGGACAGGGCTCCAAACACTGAAGCTTTCTTT,CASGEDRAPNTEAFF
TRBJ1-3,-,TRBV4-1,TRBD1,TGCGCCAGCAGCCAAGGGATTGACAGGGATGCTGGAAACACCATATATTTT,CASSQGIDRDAGNTIYF
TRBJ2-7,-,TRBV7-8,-,TGTGCCAGCAGCTTAGCGCGGGACAGTCGCTCCTACGAGCAGTACTTC,CASSLARDSRSYEQYF
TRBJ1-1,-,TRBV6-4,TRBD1,TGTGCCAGCAGTGACGACCGGACAGGGGAAGCTTTCTTT,CASSDDRTGEAFF
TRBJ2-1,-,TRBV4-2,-,TGTGCCAGCAGCCAAGAAGAGGGCTCCTACAATGAGCAGTTCTTC,CASSQEEGSYNEQFF
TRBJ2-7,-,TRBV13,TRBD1,TGTGCCAGCAGCTTAGGTGGACAGGGGTCTAACGAGCAGTACTTC,CASSLGGQGSNEQYF
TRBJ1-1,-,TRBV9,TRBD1,TGTGCCAGCAGCGTAGTGACAGGGGCGAACACTGAAGCTTTCTTT,CASSVVTGANTEAFF
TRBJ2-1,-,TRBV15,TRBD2,TGTGCCACCAGCAGAGATCGTTTGGCGGGAGCTGACAATGAGCAGTTCTTC,CATSRDRLAGADNEQFF
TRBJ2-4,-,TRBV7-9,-,TGTGCCAGCAGCCCGTCTACGGCCAAAAACATTCAGTACTTC,CASSPSTAKNIQYF
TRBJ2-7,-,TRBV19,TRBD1,TGTGCCAGTAGTATTGGGCAGGGGGCCTACGAGCAGTACTTC,CASSIGQGAYEQYF
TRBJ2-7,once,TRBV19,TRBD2,TGTGCCAGTAGTAACATAGCGGGAGGGCCAGGCGAGCAGTACTTC,CASSNIAGGPGEQYF
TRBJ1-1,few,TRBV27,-,TGTGCCAGCGGTACCCAGGGCACTGAAGCTTTCTTT,CASGTQGTEAFF
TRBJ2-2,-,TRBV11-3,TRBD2,TGTGCCAGCAGCTTTATATCCGGGACTAGCGGAACCACCGGGGAGCTGTTTTTT,CASSFISGTSGTTGELFF
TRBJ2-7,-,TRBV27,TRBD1,TGTGCCAGCAGTCAAAGACAGGGGGCGGACTACGAGCAGTACTTC,CASSQRQGADYEQYF
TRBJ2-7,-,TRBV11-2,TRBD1,TGTGCCAGCAGCGGGACAGGGCTGACTATCGAGCAGTACTTC,CASSGTGLTIEQYF
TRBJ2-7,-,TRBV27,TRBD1,TGTGCCAGCAGTACGACAGGGGGAGAGCAGTACTTC,CASSTTGGEQYF
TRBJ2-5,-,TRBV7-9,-,TGTGCCAGCAGCTTATTGGGGACAAACCAAGAGACCCAGTACTTC,CASSLLGTNQETQYF
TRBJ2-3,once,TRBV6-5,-,TGTGCCAGCAGTTACTCGGCAGGGCGGTCGCAGTATTTT,CASSYSAGRSQYF
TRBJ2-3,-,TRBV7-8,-,TGTGCCAGCAGCCTCCAAGGGGTAGCGGCAAGTTCCGATACGCAGTATTTT,CASSLQGVAASSDTQYF
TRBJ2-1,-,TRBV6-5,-,TGTGCCAGCAGTTACTCGGCGGGTTCCTACAATGAGCAGTTCTTC,CASSYSAGSYNEQFF